The next 18 T cell receptor beta chains were all read from a single sample in a study of CD8+ T cells in alopecia areata. It was cDNA, reverse transcribed from extracted RNA, that served as the sequencing template. Here immunoSEQ multiplex PCR was the method, and the copy in TCRdb shows in-frame clones only, minus some. The sample lists roughly 250,000 clones, roughly two thirds seen once, with approximately 1.2% in the top ten. This material consisted of CD4+ T cells sorted from blood, taken at week 0. The receptors here all came from a human donor with alopecia areata.

The V and J genes are TRBV10-3 and TRBJ2-7; D may be TRBD1 (7 bases). Trimming took off 3 bases at V and 2 bases at J, with 11 bases between the two ends. From germline, CDR1 is ENHRY and CDR2 SYGVKD. The CDR3 is 14 amino acids. CDR3 loop: CAISDGRGAYEQYF. CDR3 sequence (DNA): TGTGCCATCAGTGATGGCAGGGGGGCCTACGAGCAGTACTTC.

This clone was observed a few times. This chain uses TRBV5-1 with TRBJ2-7, with 8 bases identical to TRBD1. J was trimmed by 0 bases and V by 4 bases; bases with no gene match: 6. Germline lookup yields CDR1 SGHRS and CDR2 YFSETQ. This CDR3 contains 15 residues. The CDR3 DNA sequence: TGCGCCAGCAGCCTTACGACAGGGGTCTCCTACGAGCAGTACTTC. Protein product: CASSLTTGVSYEQYF.

The chain carries TRBV5-6 and TRBJ1-1, with D possibly matching TRBD1 (6 bases). Trimming took off 2 bases at V and 1 base at J, with 12 bases between the two ends. The CDR3 length is 15 residues. Germline values: CDR1 SGHDT, CDR2 YYEEEE. CDR3 loop: CASSFLAGANTEAFF. CDR3 bases: TGTGCCAGCAGCTTCCTGGCAGGGGCGAACACTGAAGCTTTCTTT. Full variable domain (rest looked up from reference TRBV5-6 and TRBJ1-1): DAGVTQSPTHLIKTRGQQVTLRCSPKSGHDTVSWYQQALGQGPQFIFQYYEEEERQRGNFPDRFSGHQFPNYSSELNVNALLLGDSALYLCASSFLAGANTEAFFGQGTRLTVV.

The chain is built from TRBV13 and TRBJ2-5, with D possibly matching TRBD2 (6 bases). Germline V CDR1 and CDR2: PRHDT, FYEKMQ (reference sequence). The CDR3 contains 15 residues. V lost 0 bases and J lost 7, with 15 bases in between. CDR3 residues: CASSLGGSGERTQYF. The CDR3 coding sequence is TGTGCCAGCAGCTTAGGTGGTAGCGGCGAGCGGACCCAGTACTTC.

The chain carries TRBV5-1 and TRBJ2-3, with 8 bases fitting TRBD2. Germline loops: CDR1 SGHRS, CDR2 YFSETQ. Trimming cost V 4 bases and J 0 bases; bases outside gene matches: 7. This CDR3 comprises 16 residues. The DNA for the CDR3 is TGCGCCAGCAGCCTAATAGCGGGGCTTAGCACAGATACGCAGTATTTT. Translation gives CASSLIAGLSTDTQYF.

This clone was observed a few times. The V and J genes are TRBV4-2 and TRBJ1-6; 8 bases fit TRBD1. With V trimmed by 1 base and J by 10 bases, 6 bases remained unmatched. CDR1 LGHNA and CDR2 YNFKEQ come from the germline V gene. The CDR3 has 15 residues. The CDR3 here is CASSQADRGGSPLHF. The CDR3 DNA sequence: TGTGCCAGCAGCCAAGCCGACAGGGGAGGCTCACCCCTCCACTTT.

J is TRBJ1-4 and V is TRBV6-1; D is unresolved. The germline V gene has CDR1 MNHNS and CDR2 SASEGT. The CDR3 length is 14 residues. V lost 6 bases and J 0 bases, leaving 8 bases between the germline ends. In nucleotides, the CDR3 is TGTGCCAGCAGAACAGCGCCAACTAATGAAAAACTGTTTTTT. It translates to CASRTAPTNEKLFF.

This clone turned up a few times. V gene TRBV5-4 combines with J gene TRBJ1-1; D may be TRBD1 (5 bases). Trimming took 5 bases from V and 0 from J, leaving 8 bases between them. The germline CDR1 and CDR2 sequences are SGHNT and YYREEE (reference sequence). This CDR3 contains 13 residues. The CDR3 loop is CASSSRVNTEAFF. CDR3 DNA sequence: TGTGCCAGCAGTTCCAGGGTGAACACTGAAGCTTTCTTT.

The chain links TRBV27 to TRBJ2-3; D remains unclear. The CDR3 totals 15 residues. CDR1 and CDR2 from the germline V gene are MNHEY and SMNVEV (reference sequence). Between the trimmed V and J ends, which lost 2 bases and 2 bases, there was a span of 11 bases. The CDR3 bases are TGTGCCAGCAGTTTAAGGGTAGCCACCACAGATACGCAGTATTTT. Its protein is CASSLRVATTDTQYF.

This chain connects TRBV30 to TRBJ1-2; D remains ambiguous. The ends were cut back, 4 bases at V and 1 base at J, with 4 bases in the middle. CDR1 and CDR2 from the germline V gene are GTSNPN and SVGIG (reference sequence). The CDR3 sequence is 11 residues long. Written as DNA, the CDR3 is TGTGCCTGGACAATTAACTATGGCTACACCTTC. Protein: CAWTINYGYTF. Complete variable domain (other parts from reference TRBV30 and TRBJ1-2): SQTIHQWPATLVQPVGSPLSLECTVEGTSNPNLYWYRQAAGRGLQLLFYSVGIGQISSEVPQNLSASRPQDRQFILSSKKLLLSDSGFYLCAWTINYGYTFGSGTRLTVV.

The chain recombines TRBV27 with TRBJ2-7, with 7 bases that match TRBD1. Germline assignment: CDR1 MNHEY and CDR2 SMNVEV (reference sequence). The V and J ends lost 3 bases and 3 bases, in that order; junction bases with no gene match: 8. The CDR3 runs 15 residues. CDR3 nucleotides: TGTGCCAGCAGTTTGGAAGGGGGCGGAGGCTACGAGCAGTACTTC. Its protein product is CASSLEGGGGYEQYF.

This clone came up a few times. The chain joins TRBV4-3 to TRBJ1-1; D remains unclear. V was trimmed by 0 bases and J by 5 bases, leaving 7 bases between them. The CDR3 is made up of 13 amino acids. The V gene's germline CDR1 is LGHNA and CDR2 YSLEER. CDR3 region: CASSQDWLTEAFF. The CDR3 bases are TGCGCCAGCAGCCAAGATTGGCTAACTGAAGCTTTCTTT.

The chain has TRBV2 and TRBJ2-7; TRBD1 matches 8 bases. The CDR3 totals 14 residues. From germline, CDR1 is SNHLY and CDR2 FYNNEI. Unmatched junction bases numbered 2, after V lost 4 bases and J lost 0 bases. The CDR3 sequence is CASSAGQGSYEQYF. Written as DNA, the CDR3 is TGTGCCAGCAGTGCTGGACAGGGCTCCTACGAGCAGTACTTC.

This chain links TRBV30 with TRBJ1-3, with a tentative D call TRBD1 (5 bases). CDR3 length: 18 amino acids. Trimming shortened V by 3 bases and J by 3 bases, and 24 bases separated the two germline ends. Per the germline V gene, CDR1 is GTSNPN and CDR2 is SVGIG (reference sequence). The CDR3 reads CAWRERGLTGTDGNTIYF. In nucleotides, the CDR3 is TGTGCCTGGAGGGAGAGGGGACTAACCGGGACCGATGGAAACACCATATATTTT. The full variable domain, its missing parts supplied by reference TRBV30 and TRBJ1-3, is SQTIHQWPATLVQPVGSPLSLECTVEGTSNPNLYWYRQAAGRGLQLLFYSVGIGQISSEVPQNLSASRPQDRQFILSSKKLLLSDSGFYLCAWRERGLTGTDGNTIYFGEGSWLTVV.

J is TRBJ1-2 and V is TRBV29-1; no clear D. Trimming left V 5 bases short and J 0 bases short, with 10 bases between. Germline V CDR1 and CDR2: SQVTM, ANQGSEA. This CDR3 contains 13 residues. The CDR3 nucleotides are TGCAGCGTTAGTTCCCGGTCTAACTATGGCTACACCTTC. It specifies CSVSSRSNYGYTF.

The CDR3 DNA is TGTGCCTGGAGTCTAGGGACAGGCCCGGGGGTCAACACCATATATTTT. Translating it yields CAWSLGTGPGVNTIYF. The chain recombines TRBV30 with TRBJ1-3, with 8 bases that match TRBD1. The V and J ends lost 2 bases and 7 bases, in that order; junction bases with no gene match: 13. This CDR3 spans 16 amino acids. CDR1 is GTSNPN and CDR2 is SVGIG in the germline V gene (reference sequence).

CDR3 nucleotide sequence: TGTGCCAGCAGCGTATCCGGTAGAAACAATGAGCAGTTCTTC. This gives the protein CASSVSGRNNEQFF. The chain recombines TRBV9 with TRBJ2-1; D is unclear. The germline V gene encodes CDR1 SGDLS and CDR2 YYNGEE. The ends were cut back, 1 base at V and 5 bases at J, with 10 bases in the middle. There are 14 residues in the CDR3.

This clone turned up a few times. The chain combines TRBV6-5 with TRBJ2-1, with a possible D match to TRBD2 (7 bases). The CDR3 is 14 amino acids. V lost 0 bases and J lost 10, with 13 bases in between. Germline V gene sequence: CDR1 MNHEY, CDR2 SVGAGI. This CDR3 is CASSYSRGEGEQFF. The CDR3, as DNA: TGTGCCAGCAGTTACTCTAGGGGGGAGGGAGAGCAGTTCTTC.